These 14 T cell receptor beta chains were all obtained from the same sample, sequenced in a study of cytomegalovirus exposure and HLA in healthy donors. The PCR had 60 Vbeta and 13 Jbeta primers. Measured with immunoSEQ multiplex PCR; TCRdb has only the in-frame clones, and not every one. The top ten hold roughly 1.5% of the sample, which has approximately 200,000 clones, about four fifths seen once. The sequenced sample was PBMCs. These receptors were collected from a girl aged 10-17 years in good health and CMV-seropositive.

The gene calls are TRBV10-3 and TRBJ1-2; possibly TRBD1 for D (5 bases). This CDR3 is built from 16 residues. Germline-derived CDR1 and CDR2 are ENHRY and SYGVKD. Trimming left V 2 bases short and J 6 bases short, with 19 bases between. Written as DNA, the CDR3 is TGTGCCATCAGTGAGCATGGAGCAGGGAGGGAAGATGGCTACACCTTC. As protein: CAISEHGAGREDGYTF.

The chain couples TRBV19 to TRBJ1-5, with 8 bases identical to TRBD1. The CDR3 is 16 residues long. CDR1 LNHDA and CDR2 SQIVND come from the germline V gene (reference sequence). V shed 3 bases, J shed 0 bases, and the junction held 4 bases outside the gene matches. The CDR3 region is CASSMTGDYSNQPQHF. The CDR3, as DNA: TGTGCCAGTAGTATGACAGGGGACTATAGCAATCAGCCCCAGCATTTT. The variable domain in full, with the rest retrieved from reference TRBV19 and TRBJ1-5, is DGGITQSPKYLFRKEGQNVTLSCEQNLNHDAMYWYRQDPGQGLRLIYYSQIVNDFQKGDIAEGYSVSREKKESFPLTVTSAQKNPTAFYLCASSMTGDYSNQPQHFGDGTRLSIL.

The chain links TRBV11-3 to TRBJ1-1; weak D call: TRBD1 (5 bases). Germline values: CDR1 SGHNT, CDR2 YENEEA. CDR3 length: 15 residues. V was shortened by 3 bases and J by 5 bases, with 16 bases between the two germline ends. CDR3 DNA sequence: TGTGCCAGCAGCTTGGGGGGGGGAAGCTGGACTGAAGCTTTCTTT. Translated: CASSLGGGSWTEAFF.

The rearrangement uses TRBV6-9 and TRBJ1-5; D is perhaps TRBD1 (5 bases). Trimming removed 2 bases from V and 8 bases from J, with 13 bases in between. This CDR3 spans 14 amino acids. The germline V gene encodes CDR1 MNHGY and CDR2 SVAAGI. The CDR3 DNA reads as TGTGCCAGCAGTTATCTCAGGGTTCGGGAGCCCCAGCATTTT. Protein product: CASSYLRVREPQHF.

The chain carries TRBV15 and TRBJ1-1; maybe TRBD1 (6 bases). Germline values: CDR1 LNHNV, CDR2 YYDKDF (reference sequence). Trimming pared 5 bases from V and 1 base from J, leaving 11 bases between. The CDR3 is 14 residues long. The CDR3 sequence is CATSAPGANTEAFF. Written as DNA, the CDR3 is TGTGCCACCAGCGCGCCAGGGGCGAACACTGAAGCTTTCTTT.

The CDR3 is CASSPGKRLNEQFF. The DNA for the CDR3 is TGTGCCAGCTCACCAGGCAAGAGGTTGAATGAGCAGTTCTTC. V usage is TRBV18 and J usage is TRBJ2-1; D call uncertain. CDR1 and CDR2 (germline): KGHSH, LQKENI. This CDR3 is 14 amino acids long. Between the trimmed V and J ends, which lost 2 bases and 7 bases, there was a span of 12 bases.

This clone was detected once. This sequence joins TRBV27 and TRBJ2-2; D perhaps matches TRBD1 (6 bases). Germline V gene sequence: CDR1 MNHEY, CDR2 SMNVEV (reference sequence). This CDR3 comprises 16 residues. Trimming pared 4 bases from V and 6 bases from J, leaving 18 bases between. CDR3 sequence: CASSSGQTLRAGELFF. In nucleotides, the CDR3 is TGTGCCAGCAGTTCCGGACAGACCCTCAGAGCCGGGGAGCTGTTTTTT.

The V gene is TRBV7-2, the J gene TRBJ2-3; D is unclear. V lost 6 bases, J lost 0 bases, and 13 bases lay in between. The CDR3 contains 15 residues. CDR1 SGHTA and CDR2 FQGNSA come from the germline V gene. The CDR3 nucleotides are TGTGCCAGCAGGGTCCGAGGAGAAAGCACAGATACGCAGTATTTT. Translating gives CASRVRGESTDTQYF.

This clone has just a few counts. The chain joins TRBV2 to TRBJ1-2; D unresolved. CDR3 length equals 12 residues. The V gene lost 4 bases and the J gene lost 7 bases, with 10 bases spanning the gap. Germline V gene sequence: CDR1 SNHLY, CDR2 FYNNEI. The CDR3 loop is CASSVAARGYTF. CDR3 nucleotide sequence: TGTGCCAGCAGTGTGGCGGCGCGTGGCTACACCTTC.

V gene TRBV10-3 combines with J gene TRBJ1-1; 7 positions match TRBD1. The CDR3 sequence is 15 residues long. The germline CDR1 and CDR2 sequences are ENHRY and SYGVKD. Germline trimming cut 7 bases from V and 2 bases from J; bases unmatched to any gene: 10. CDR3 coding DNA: TGTGCCATCACAGACAGGGACCTCCAAAACACTGAAGCTTTCTTT. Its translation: CAITDRDLQNTEAFF.

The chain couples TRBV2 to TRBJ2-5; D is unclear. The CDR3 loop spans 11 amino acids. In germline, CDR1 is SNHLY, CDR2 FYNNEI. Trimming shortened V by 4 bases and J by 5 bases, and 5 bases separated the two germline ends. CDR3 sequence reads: CASSVEETQYF. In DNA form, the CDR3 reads TGTGCCAGCAGTGTCGAGGAGACCCAGTACTTC. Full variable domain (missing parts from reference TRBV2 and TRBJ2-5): EPEVTQTPSHQVTQMGQEVILRCVPISNHLYFYWYRQILGQKVEFLVSFYNNEISEKSEIFDDQFSVERPDGSNFTLKIRSTKLEDSAMYFCASSVEETQYFGPGTRLLVL.

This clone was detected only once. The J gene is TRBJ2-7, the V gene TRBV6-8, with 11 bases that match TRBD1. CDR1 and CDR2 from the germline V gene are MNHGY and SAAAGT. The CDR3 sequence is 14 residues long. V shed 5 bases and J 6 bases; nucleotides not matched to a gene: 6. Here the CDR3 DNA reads TGTGCCAGCAGTCCCGGGACAGGGGGACGCGAGCAGTACTTC. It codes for CASSPGTGGREQYF.

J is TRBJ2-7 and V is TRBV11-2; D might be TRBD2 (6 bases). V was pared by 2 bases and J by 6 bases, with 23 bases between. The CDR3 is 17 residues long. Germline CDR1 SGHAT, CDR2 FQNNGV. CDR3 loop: CASSLPTGNPWGGEQYF. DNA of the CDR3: TGTGCCAGCAGCTTACCGACCGGGAACCCCTGGGGAGGCGAGCAGTACTTC.

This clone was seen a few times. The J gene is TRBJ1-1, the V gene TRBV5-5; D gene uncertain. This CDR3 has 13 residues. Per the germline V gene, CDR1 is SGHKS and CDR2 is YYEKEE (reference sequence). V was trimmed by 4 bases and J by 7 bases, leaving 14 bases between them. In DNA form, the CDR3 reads TGTGCCAGCAGCCCGTTGGGGAGTCATGAAGCTTTCTTT. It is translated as CASSPLGSHEAFF.